Included here is one T cell receptor (beta chain) sequence, with context. No antigen is known for it. 60 Vbeta and 13 Jbeta primers were used in PCR. The method was immunoSEQ multiplex PCR; TCRdb's version includes in-frame clones alone and lacks a portion of them. The top ten hold just under 3% of the sample, which has over 120,000 clones, approximately 78% seen once. These data are taken from a study of cytomegalovirus exposure and HLA in healthy donors. The overall study: The roughly 100 million unique TCR beta sequences, from around 200 million T cells, were found by an earlier analysis.

There are 16 residues in the CDR3. Study conclusions and caveats: Per a later analysis, 16,951 TCR beta sequences showed association with HLA alleles at 0.05 false discovery rate. An observed cluster of highly shared sequence variants was recorded as a likely sequencing artifact. The study recorded about 160 TCR beta chains that were cytomegalovirus-associated.

This sequence joins TRBV1 and TRBJ2-7; the D segment call TRBD2 is taken from the table without a DNA check. TRBV1 is a listed pseudogene. Sequencing input: PBMCs. The TCR comes from a female donor in good health and CMV-seronegative. The CDR3 here is CTSSPEEAGGSYEQYF. The CDR3 coding sequence is TGCACCAGCAGCCCCGAGGAAGCGGGGGGTTCCTACGAGCAGTACTTC.